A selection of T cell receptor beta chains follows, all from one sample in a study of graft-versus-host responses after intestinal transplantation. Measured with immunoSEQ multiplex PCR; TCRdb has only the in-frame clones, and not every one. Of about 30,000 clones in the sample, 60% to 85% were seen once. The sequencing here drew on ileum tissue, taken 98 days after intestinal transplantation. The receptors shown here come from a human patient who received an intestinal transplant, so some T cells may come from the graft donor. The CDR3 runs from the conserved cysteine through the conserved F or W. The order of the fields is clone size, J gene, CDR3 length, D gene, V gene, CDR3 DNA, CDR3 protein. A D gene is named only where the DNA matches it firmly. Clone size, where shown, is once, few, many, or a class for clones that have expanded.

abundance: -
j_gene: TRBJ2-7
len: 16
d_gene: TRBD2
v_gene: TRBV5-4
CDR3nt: TGTGCCAGCAGCCCCTGGGGGCTAGCGGGGGGGCCTGAGCAGTACTTC
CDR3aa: CASSPWGLAGGPEQYF

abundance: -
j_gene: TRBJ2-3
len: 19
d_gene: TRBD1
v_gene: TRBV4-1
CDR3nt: TGCGCCAGCAGCTCGAAAAGGGGGACAGGGGGCATGGGGACAGATACGCAGTATTTT
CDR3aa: CASSSKRGTGGMGTDTQYF

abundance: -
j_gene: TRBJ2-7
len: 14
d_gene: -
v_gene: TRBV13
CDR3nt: TGTGCCAGCAGCTTAGGACCTGGGGACTACGAGCAGTACTTC
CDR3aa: CASSLGPGDYEQYF

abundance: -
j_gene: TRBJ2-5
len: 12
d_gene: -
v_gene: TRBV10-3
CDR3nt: TGTGCCATCAGTGAGAACGTCGAGACCCAGTACTTC
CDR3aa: CAISENVETQYF

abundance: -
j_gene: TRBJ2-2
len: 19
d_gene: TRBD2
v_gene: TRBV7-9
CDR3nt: TGTGCCAGCAGCTTGGGGACTAGCGGGGGGGTCGCTGACACCGGGGAGCTGTTTTTT
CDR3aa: CASSLGTSGGVADTGELFF

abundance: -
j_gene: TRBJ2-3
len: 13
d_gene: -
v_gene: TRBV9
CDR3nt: TGTGCCAGCAGCGTAACGGGTATAGATACGCAGTATTTT
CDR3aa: CASSVTGIDTQYF

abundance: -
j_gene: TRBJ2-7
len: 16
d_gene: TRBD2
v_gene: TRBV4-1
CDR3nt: TGCGCCAGCAGCCAAGATGGACTAGCGGCTTCCTACGAGCAGTACTTC
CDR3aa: CASSQDGLAASYEQYF

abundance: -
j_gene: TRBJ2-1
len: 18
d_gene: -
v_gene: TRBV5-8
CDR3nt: TGTGCCAGCAGCTTGAGCCCGTGGGGGTTGAGCTCCTACAATGAGCAGTTCTTC
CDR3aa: CASSLSPWGLSSYNEQFF

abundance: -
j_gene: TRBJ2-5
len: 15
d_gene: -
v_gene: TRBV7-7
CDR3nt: TGTGCCAGCAGCTTAAAAGCAGGCCTCCAAGAGACCCAGTACTTC
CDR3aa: CASSLKAGLQETQYF

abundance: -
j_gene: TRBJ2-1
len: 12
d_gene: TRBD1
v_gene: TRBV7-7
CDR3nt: TGTGCCAGCAGCCAAGGGGGCGGTGAGCAGTTCTTC
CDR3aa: CASSQGGGEQFF

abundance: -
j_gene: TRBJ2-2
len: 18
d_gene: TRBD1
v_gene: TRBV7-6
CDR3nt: TGTGCCAGCAGCCAAAACCCCCCAGGGGGCGGGAACACCGGGGAGCTGTTTTTT
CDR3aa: CASSQNPPGGGNTGELFF

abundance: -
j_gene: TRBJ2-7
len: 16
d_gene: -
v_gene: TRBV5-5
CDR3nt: TGTGCCAGCAGCTTGGTGACTTGGACAGATAGATACGAGCAGTACTTC
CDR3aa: CASSLVTWTDRYEQYF

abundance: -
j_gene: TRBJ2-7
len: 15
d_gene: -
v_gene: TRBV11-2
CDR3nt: TGTGCCAGCAGCTTAGATTCGGCAGCTCCCTACGAGCAGTACTTC
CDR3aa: CASSLDSAAPYEQYF

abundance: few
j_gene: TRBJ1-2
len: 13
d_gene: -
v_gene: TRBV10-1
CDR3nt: TGCGCCAGCAGTGAGGGCAGATACTATGGCTACACCTTC
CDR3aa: CASSEGRYYGYTF

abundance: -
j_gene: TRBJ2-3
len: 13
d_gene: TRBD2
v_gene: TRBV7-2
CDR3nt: TGTGCCAGCAGCTCGGGGGGGCCGGATACGCAGTATTTT
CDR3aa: CASSSGGPDTQYF

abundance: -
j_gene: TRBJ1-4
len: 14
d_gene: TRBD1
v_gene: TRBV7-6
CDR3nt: TGTGCCAGCAGCTTAGGGACAGGGGGTGAAAAACTGTTTTTT
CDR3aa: CASSLGTGGEKLFF

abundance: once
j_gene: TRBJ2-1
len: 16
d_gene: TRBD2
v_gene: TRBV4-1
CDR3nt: TGCGCCAGCAGCCAAGATTTTGGACTAGCGGGGAATGAGCAGTTCTTC
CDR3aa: CASSQDFGLAGNEQFF

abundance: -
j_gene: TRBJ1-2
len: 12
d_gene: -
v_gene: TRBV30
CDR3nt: TGTGCCTGGAGTGTACGGGGTTGGGGCTACACCTTC
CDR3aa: CAWSVRGWGYTF

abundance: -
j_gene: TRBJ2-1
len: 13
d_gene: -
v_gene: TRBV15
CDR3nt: TGTGCCACCAGCATCTGGGCTGGGAATGAGCAGTTCTTC
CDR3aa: CATSIWAGNEQFF

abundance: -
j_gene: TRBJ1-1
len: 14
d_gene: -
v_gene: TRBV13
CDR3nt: TGTGCCAGCAGTCGCTCGAGGGGGAACACTGAAGCTTTCTTT
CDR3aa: CASSRSRGNTEAFF

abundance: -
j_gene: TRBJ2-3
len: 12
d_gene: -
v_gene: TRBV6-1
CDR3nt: TGTGCCAGCAGTTCCCCGGGGGCCACGCAGTATTTT
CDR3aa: CASSSPGATQYF

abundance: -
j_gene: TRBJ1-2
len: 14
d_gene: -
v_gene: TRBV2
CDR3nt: TGTGCCAGCAGTGCTAATTCGGGGAACTATGGCTACACCTTC
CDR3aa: CASSANSGNYGYTF

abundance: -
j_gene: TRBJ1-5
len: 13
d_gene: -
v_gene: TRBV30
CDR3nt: TGTGCCTGGAAACAGCCTGGGAGTCAGCCCCAGCATTTT
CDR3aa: CAWKQPGSQPQHF

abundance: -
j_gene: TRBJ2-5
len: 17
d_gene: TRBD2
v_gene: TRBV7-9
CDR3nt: TGTGCCAGCAGCTCGTTAGAGGAGCTAGCGGGGGAGGAGGCCCAGTACTTC
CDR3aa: CASSSLEELAGEEAQYF

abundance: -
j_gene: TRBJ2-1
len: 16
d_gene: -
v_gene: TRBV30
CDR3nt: TGTGCCTGGAGTCCCTTTATGGGACCCGGATTTTGGGAGCAGTTCTTC
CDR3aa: CAWSPFMGPGFWEQFF

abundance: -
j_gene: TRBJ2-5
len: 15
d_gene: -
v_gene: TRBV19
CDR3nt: TGTGCCAGTAGTCCGGTTGGGGGTAGTGGGGAGACCCAGTACTTC
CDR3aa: CASSPVGGSGETQYF

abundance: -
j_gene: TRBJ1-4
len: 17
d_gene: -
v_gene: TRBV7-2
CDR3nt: TGTGCCAGCAGGGGATCGGGACACCCTGCAACTAATGAAAAACTGTTTTTT
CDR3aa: CASRGSGHPATNEKLFF

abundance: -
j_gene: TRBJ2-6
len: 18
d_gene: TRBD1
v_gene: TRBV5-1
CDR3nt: TGCGCCAGCAGCTCAGGGACAGGGGCTTCCCCTGGGGCCAACGTCCTGACTTTC
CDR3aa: CASSSGTGASPGANVLTF

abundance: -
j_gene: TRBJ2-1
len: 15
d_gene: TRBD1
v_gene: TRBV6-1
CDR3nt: TGTGCCAGCAGAATGGGGGACAGGGGTAACAATGAGCAGTTCTTC
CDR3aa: CASRMGDRGNNEQFF

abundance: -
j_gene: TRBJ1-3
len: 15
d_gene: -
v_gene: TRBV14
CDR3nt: TGTGCCAGCAGCCCGACGACAGGAACTGGAAACACCATATATTTT
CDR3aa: CASSPTTGTGNTIYF

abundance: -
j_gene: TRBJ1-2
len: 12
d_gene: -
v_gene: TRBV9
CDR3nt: TGTGCCAGCACCGGCACGAACTATGGCTACACCTTC
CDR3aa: CASTGTNYGYTF

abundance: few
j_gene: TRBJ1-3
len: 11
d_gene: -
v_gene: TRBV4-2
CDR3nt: TGTGCCAGCAGCCAAGGTGGCACCATATATTTT
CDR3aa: CASSQGGTIYF

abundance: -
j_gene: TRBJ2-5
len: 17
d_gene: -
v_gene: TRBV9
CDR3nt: TGTGCCAGCAGCGTAAAGTGTGGGGCCCGAGGAGGGGAGACCCAGTACTTC
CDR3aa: CASSVKCGARGGETQYF

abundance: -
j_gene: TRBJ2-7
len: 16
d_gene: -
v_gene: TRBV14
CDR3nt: TGTGCCAGCAGCCCAGGACCGGGCTTAAACACCTACGAGCAGTACTTC
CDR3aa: CASSPGPGLNTYEQYF

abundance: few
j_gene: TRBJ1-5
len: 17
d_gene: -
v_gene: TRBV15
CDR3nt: TGTGCCACCAGCAGAGACAGGGGATCAGAGGGCAATCAGCCCCAGCATTTT
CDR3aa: CATSRDRGSEGNQPQHF

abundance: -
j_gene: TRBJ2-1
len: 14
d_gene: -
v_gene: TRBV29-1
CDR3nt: TGCAGCGTTGAGGGGGCGGGTGCCTACAATGAGCAGTTCTTC
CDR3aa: CSVEGAGAYNEQFF

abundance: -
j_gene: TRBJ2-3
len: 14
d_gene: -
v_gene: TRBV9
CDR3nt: TGTGCCAGCAGCGTAGATGGGGAGGCGGATACGCAGTATTTT
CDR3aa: CASSVDGEADTQYF

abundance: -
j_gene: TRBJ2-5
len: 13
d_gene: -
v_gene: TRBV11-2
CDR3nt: TGTGCCAGCAGCTTCGGACCTGGGGAGACCCAGTACTTC
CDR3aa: CASSFGPGETQYF

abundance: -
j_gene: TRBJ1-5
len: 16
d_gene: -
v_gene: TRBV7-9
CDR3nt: TGTGCCAGCAGCTTAACGCAGGGGACGAACAATCAGCCCCAGCATTTT
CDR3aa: CASSLTQGTNNQPQHF

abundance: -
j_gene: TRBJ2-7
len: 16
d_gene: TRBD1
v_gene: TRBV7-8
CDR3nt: TGTGCCAGCAGCTTACACCCGACAGGGTTACCCTACGAGCAGTACTTC
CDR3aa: CASSLHPTGLPYEQYF

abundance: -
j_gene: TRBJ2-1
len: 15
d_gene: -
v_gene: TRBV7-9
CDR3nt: TGTGCCAGCAGCCAAGGGCGGGGTATTCGAAATGAGCAGTTCTTC
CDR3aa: CASSQGRGIRNEQFF

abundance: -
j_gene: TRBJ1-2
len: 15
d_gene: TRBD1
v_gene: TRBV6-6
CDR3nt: TGTGCCAGCAGTCCGACAGGGAATAGAAACTATGGCTACACCTTC
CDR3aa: CASSPTGNRNYGYTF

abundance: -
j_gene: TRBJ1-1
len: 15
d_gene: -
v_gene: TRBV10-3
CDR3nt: TGTGCCATCGGGGGACCGGGACTCCAGAACACTGAAGCTTTCTTT
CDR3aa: CAIGGPGLQNTEAFF

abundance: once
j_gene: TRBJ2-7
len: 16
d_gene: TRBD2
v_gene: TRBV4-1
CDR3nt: TGCGCCAGCAGCCAACTCTCCGGGGGACTAGATGCCGAGCAGTACTTC
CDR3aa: CASSQLSGGLDAEQYF

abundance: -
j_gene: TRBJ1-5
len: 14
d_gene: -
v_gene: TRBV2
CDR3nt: TGTGCCGGCAGGCTAAAGGGAGGGAATCAGCCCCAGCATTTT
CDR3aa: CAGRLKGGNQPQHF

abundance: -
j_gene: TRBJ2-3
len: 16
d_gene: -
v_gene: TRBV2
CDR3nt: TGTGCCAGCAGGAACGACGGCGGTGCTAGCACAGATACGCAGTATTTT
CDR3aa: CASRNDGGASTDTQYF

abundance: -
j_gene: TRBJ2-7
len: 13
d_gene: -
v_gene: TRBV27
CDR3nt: TGTGCCAGCAGTTTAAGTGGGTTCTACGAGCAGTACTTC
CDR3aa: CASSLSGFYEQYF

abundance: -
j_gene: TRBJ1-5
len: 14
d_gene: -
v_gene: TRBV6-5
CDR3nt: TGTGCCAGCAGTGAAACTGGGTCGGTTCAGCCCCAGCATTTT
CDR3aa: CASSETGSVQPQHF

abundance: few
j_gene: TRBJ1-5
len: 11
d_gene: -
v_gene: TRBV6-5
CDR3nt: TGTGCCAGCAGGGGAGATCAGCCCCAGCATTTT
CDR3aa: CASRGDQPQHF

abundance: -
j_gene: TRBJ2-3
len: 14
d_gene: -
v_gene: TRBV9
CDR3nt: TGTGCCAGCAGCGTCGTTTCTATCACAGATACGCAGTATTTT
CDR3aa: CASSVVSITDTQYF

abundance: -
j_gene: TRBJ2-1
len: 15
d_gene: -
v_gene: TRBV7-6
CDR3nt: TGTGCCAGCAGCTTATTATGGGGCCCCTACAATGAGCAGTTCTTC
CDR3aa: CASSLLWGPYNEQFF

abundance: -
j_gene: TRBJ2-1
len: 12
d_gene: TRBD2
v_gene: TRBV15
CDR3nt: TGTGCCACCAGCAGAGATAAGACTAGCAAGTTCTTC
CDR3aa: CATSRDKTSKFF

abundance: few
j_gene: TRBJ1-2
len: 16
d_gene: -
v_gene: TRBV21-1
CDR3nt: TGTGCCAGCAGCAAAGAGGGTCAGGGGAGGGTTTGGTGCTACACCTTC
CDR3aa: CASSKEGQGRVWCYTF

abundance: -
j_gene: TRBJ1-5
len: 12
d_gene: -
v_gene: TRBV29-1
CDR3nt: TGCAGCGCCGGAGGGCAGGATCAGCCCCAGCATTTT
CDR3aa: CSAGGQDQPQHF

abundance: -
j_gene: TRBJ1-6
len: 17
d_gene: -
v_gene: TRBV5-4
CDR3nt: TGTGCCAGCAGCTTCGGCGCGGAGAGCTCCTATAATTCACCCCTCCACTTT
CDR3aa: CASSFGAESSYNSPLHF

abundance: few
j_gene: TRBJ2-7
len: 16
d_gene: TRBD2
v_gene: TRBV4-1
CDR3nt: TGCGCCAGCAGCCAAGGACTAGCGGGGGGGACGTACGAGCAGTACTTC
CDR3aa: CASSQGLAGGTYEQYF

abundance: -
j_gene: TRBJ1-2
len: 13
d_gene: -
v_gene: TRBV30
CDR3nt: TGTGCCTCACCGAGGGCAGGCGTTTATGGCTACACCTTC
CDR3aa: CASPRAGVYGYTF

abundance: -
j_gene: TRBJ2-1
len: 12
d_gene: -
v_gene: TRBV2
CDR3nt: TGTGCCAGCAGTGAAACAAGCAATGAGCAGTTCTTC
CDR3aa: CASSETSNEQFF

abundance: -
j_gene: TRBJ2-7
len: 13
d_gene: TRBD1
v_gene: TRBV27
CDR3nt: TGTGCCAGCAGTCCCAGGGGGCTCGGCGAGCAGTACTTC
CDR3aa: CASSPRGLGEQYF

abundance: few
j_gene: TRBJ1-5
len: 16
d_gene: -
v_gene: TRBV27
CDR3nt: TGTGCCAGCAGTTTATATGCCCTGGGCACACCACTGCCCCAGCATTTT
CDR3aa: CASSLYALGTPLPQHF